A single T cell receptor beta chain is shown here with its context. The antigen remains undetermined. A TCRbeta library incorporating unique molecular identifiers was prepared. Via MiXCR, TCRdb re-called the PCR reads, giving one row per CDR3 protein. The sample has about 420,000 distinct CDR3 sequences; about 16% are singletons. The data stem from a study of T-cell reconstitution after alpha-beta-depleted transplantation in children. The CDR3 is 13 residues long. V shed 5 bases and J shed 2 bases, with 11 bases lying between them. Per germline, CDR1 SGHRS and CDR2 YFSETQ. Study-wide results and caveats: Approximately two months post-transplant, alpha-beta T cells reportedly originated from several hundred expanded graft clones.

The gene calls are TRBV5-1 and TRBJ2-7; D remains unclear. The starting material was PBMCs, mostly from graft donor cells, obtained 360 days after TCRalphabeta/CD19-depleted stem cell transplant. The receptor's source is a boy younger than two who had a stem cell transplant for Wiskott-Aldrich syndrome, so the T cells may come from the graft donor. In DNA, the CDR3 is TGCGCCAGCAGTACCGAGTTCCCCTACGAGCAGTACTTC. Translating it yields CASSTEFPYEQYF.